This T cell receptor (beta chain) is from a study of cytomegalovirus exposure and HLA in healthy donors. Points from the study as a whole: Later analysis revealed greater clonal expansion in HLA-associated TCR beta chains than in equally common others. According to a later analysis, donors in an Asian-associated ancestry cluster reportedly had fewer N-insertions than the roughly 670-donor mean. The study carried out a later analysis of TCR beta sequences. It associated some 18,000 of them with specific HLA alleles at a false discovery rate of 0.05.

PCR amplification relied on 60 Vbeta primers (plus 13 Jbeta primers). Assay used: immunoSEQ multiplex PCR; TCRdb lists only in-frame clones, some missing. The sample lists around 76,000 clones, 73% occurring once. The CDR3 is made up of 13 amino acids. Germline lookup yields CDR1 SGHDN and CDR2 FVKESK. Trimming cost V 0 bases and J 8 bases, with 7 bases left between them. In regard to this clone: Antigen unknown.

The sequence was obtained from a woman aged 40 to 55 in good health and CMV-seropositive. The specimen sequenced was PBMCs. This sequence joins TRBV14 and TRBJ2-2, with no clear D. The CDR3 loop reads CASSQEYLGELFF. The CDR3 DNA reads as TGTGCCAGCAGCCAAGAGTACTTAGGGGAGCTGTTTTTT.